This T cell receptor beta chain was sequenced during a study of cytomegalovirus exposure and HLA in healthy donors. The PCR made use of 60 Vbeta and 13 Jbeta primers. This table comes from immunoSEQ multiplex PCR, and its TCRdb copy is limited to in-frame clones, with some not included. The table lists some 150,000 clones, 70% to 80% of them singletons, with around 7.2% in the top ten. Germline-derived CDR1 and CDR2 are SGHAT and FQNNGV. This CDR3 is built from 12 residues. The V segment lost 3 bases and the J segment 12 bases; nucleotides outside the gene matches: 3. The rearrangement uses TRBV11-2 and TRBJ1-2; 11 nucleotides match TRBD1. The receptor's source is a man in his thirties or forties in good health and CMV-seropositive. The sample was PBMCs. This CDR3 is CASSLDRGLDTF. DNA of the CDR3: TGTGCCAGCAGCTTGGACAGGGGGCTGGACACCTTC. The complete variable domain, with remaining parts taken from reference TRBV11-2 and TRBJ1-2, reads EAGVAQSPRYKIIEKRQSVAFWCNPISGHATLYWYQQILGQGPKLLIQFQNNGVVDDSQLPKDRFSAERLKGVDSTLKIQPAKLEDSAVYLCASSLDRGLDTFGSGTRLTVV.